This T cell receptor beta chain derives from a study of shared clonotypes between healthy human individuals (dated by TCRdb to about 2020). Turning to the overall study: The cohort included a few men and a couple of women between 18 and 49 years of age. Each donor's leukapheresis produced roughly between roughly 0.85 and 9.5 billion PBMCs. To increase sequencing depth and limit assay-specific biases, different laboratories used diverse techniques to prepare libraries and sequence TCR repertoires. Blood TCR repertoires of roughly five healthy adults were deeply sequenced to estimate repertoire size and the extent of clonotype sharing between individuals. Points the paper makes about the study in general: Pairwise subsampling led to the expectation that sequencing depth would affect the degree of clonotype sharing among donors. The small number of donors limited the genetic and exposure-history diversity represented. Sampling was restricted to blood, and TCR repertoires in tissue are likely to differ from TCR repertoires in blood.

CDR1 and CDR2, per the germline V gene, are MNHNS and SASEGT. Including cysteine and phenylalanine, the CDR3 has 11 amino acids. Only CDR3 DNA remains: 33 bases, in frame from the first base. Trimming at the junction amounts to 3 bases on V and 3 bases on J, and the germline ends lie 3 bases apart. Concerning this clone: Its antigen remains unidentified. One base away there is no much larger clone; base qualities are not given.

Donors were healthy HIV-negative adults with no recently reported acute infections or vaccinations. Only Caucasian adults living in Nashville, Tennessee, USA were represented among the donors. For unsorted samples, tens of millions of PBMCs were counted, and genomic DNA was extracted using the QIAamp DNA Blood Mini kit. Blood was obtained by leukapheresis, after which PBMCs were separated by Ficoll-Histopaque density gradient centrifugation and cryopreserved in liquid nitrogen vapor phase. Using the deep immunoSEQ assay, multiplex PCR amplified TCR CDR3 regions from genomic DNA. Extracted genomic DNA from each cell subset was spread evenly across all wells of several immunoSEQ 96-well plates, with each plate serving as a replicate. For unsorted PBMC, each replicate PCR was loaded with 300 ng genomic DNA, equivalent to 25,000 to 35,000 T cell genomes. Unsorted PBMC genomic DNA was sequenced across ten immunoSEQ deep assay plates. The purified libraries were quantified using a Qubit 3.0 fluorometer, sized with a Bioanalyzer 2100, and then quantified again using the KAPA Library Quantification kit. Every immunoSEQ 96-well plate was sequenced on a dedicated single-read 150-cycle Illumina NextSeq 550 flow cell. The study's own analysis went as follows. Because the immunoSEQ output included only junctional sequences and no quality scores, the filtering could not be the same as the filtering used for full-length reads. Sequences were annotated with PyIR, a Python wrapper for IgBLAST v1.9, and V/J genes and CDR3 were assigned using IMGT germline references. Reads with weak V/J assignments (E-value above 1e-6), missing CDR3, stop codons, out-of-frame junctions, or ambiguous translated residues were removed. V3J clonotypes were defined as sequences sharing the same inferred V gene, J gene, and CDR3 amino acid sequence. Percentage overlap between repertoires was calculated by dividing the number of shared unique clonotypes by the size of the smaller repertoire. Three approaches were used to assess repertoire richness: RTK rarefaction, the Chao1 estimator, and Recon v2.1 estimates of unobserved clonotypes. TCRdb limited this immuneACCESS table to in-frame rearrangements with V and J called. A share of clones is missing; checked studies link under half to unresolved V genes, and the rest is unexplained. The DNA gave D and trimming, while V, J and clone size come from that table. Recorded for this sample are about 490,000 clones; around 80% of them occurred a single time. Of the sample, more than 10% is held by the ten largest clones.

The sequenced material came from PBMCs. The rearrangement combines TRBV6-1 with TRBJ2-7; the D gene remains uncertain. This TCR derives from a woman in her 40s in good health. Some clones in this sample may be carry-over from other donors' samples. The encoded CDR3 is CASSDVYEQYF. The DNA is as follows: TGTGCCAGCAGTGACGTCTACGAGCAGTACTTC.